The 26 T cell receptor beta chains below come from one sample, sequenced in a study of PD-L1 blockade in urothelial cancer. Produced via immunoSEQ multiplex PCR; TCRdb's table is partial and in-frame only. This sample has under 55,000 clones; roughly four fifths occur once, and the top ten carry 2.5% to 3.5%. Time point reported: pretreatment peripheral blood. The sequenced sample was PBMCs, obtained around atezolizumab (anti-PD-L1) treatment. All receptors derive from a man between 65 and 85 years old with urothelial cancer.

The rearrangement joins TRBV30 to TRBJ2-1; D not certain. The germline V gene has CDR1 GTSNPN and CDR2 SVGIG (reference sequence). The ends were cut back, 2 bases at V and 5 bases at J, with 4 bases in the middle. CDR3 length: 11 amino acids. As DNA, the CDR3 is TGTGCCTGGAGTAGAGACAATGAGCAGTTCTTC. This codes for CAWSRDNEQFF.

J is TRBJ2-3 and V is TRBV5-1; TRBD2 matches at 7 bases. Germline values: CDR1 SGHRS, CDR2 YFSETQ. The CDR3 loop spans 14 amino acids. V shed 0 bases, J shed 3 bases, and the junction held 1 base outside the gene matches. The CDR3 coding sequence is TGCGCCAGCAGCTTGGCCGGGAGGACAGATACGCAGTATTTT. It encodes CASSLAGRTDTQYF.

The CDR3: CASSLADRYPYEQYF. As DNA, the CDR3 is TGCGCCAGCAGCTTGGCCGACAGGTACCCCTACGAGCAGTACTTC. The chain has TRBV5-1 and TRBJ2-7; D might be TRBD1 (6 bases). In germline, CDR1 is SGHRS, CDR2 YFSETQ. Trimming pared 0 bases from V and 2 bases from J, leaving 12 bases between. This CDR3 has 15 residues.

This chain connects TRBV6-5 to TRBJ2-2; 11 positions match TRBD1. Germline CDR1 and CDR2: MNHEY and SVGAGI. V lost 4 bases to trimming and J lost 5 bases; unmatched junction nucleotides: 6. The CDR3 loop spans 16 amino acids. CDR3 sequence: CASSSGTGGRTGELFF. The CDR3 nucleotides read TGTGCCAGCAGTTCCGGGACAGGGGGTAGGACCGGGGAGCTGTTTTTT.

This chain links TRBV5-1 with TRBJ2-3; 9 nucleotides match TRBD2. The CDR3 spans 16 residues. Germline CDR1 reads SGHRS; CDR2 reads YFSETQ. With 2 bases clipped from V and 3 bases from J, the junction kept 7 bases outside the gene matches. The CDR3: CASSFGASGTTDTQYF. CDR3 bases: TGCGCCAGCAGCTTTGGGGCTAGCGGGACTACAGATACGCAGTATTTT.

CDR3 sequence (DNA): TGTGCCAGCAGCCCGGGAGTTCGGGGTTACAATGAGCAGTTCTTC. This sequence encodes CASSPGVRGYNEQFF. This chain connects TRBV5-4 to TRBJ2-1, with a possible D match to TRBD2 (6 bases). The CDR3 sequence is 15 residues long. Germline V gene data show CDR1 as SGHNT and CDR2 as YYREEE (reference sequence). The V and J ends lost 4 bases and 4 bases respectively, with 15 bases between them.

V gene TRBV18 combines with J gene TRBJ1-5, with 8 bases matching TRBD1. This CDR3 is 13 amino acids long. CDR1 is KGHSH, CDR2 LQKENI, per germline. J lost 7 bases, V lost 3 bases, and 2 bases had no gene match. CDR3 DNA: TGTGCCAGCTCACCCGACAGGGGCCAGCCCCAGCATTTT. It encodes CASSPDRGQPQHF.

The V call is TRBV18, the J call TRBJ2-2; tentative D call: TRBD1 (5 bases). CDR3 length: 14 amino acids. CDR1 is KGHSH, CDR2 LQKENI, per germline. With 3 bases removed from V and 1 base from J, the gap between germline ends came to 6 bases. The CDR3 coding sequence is TGTGCCAGCTCACCTACAGGGAACACCGGGGAGCTGTTTTTT. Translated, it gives CASSPTGNTGELFF. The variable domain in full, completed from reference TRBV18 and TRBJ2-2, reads NAGVMQNPRHLVRRRGQEARLRCSPMKGHSHVYWYRQLPEEGLKFMVYLQKENIIDESGMPKERFSAEFPKEGPSILRIQQVVRGDSAAYFCASSPTGNTGELFFGEGSRLTVL.

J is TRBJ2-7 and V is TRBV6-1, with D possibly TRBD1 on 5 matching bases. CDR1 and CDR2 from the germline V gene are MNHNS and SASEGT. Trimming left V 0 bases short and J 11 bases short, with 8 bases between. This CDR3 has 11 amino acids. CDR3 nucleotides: TGTGCCAGCAGTGAAGCACAGGTGGAGTACTTC. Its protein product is CASSEAQVEYF.

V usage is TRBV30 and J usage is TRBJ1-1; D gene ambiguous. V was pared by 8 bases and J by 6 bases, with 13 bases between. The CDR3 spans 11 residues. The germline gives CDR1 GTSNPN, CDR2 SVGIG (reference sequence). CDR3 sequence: CAREARAEAFF. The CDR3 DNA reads TGTGCCCGGGAGGCTCGGGCTGAAGCTTTCTTT.

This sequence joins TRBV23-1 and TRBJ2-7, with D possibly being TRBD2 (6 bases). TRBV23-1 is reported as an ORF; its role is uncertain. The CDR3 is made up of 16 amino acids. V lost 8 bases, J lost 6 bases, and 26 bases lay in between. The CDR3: CASDLAGISTRREQYF. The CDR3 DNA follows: TGCGCCAGCGACCTGGCGGGAATTTCTACCCGCCGCGAGCAGTACTTC.

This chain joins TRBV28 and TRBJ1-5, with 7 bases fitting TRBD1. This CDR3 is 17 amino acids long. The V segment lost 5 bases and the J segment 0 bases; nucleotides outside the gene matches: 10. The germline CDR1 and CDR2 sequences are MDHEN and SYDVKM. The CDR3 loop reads CASSTPGQTYSNQPQHF. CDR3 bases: TGTGCCAGCAGTACTCCGGGACAGACATATAGCAATCAGCCCCAGCATTTT.

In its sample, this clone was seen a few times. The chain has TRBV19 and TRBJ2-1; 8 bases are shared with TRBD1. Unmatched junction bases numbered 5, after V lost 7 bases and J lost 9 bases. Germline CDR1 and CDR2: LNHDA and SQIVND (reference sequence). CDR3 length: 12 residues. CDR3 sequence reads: CASTNTGGEQFF. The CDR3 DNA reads TGTGCCAGTACCAATACAGGGGGTGAGCAGTTCTTC.

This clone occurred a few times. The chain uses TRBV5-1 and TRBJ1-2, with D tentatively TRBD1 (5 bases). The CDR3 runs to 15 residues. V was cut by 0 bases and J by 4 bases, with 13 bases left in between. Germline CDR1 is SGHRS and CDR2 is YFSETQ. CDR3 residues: CASSLGGIEVYGYTF. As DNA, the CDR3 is TGCGCCAGCAGCTTGGGGGGCATAGAGGTCTATGGCTACACCTTC.

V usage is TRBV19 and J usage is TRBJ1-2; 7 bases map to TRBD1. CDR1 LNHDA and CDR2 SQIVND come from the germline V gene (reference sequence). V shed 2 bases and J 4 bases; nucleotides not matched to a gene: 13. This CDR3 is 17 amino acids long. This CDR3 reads CASSIRYEKGAVYGYTF. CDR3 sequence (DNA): TGTGCCAGTAGTATACGCTACGAAAAGGGGGCAGTCTATGGCTACACCTTC.

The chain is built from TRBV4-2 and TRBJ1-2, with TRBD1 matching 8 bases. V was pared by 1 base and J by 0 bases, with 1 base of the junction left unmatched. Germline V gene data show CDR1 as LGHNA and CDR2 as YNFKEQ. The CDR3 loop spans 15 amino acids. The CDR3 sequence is CASSQADRANYGYTF. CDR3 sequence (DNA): TGTGCCAGCAGCCAAGCGGACAGGGCTAACTATGGCTACACCTTC.

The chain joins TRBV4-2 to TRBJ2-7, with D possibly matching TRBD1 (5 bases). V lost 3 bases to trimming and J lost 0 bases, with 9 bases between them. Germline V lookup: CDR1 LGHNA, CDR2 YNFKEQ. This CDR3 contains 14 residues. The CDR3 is CASSQDILSYEQYF. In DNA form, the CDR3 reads TGTGCCAGCAGCCAGGACATCCTCTCCTACGAGCAGTACTTC.

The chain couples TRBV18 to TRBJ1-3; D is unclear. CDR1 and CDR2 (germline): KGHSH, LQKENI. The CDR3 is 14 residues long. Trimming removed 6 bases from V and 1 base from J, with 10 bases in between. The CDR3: CASSPWESGNTIYF. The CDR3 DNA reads TGTGCCAGCTCCCCGTGGGAGTCTGGAAACACCATATATTTT.

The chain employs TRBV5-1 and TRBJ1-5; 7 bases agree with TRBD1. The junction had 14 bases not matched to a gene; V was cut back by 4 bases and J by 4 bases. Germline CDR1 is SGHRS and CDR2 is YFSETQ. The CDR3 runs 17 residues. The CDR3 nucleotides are TGCGCCAGCAGCATATCGCAGGGGGACTCTAGTAATCAGCCCCAGCATTTT. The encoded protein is CASSISQGDSSNQPQHF.

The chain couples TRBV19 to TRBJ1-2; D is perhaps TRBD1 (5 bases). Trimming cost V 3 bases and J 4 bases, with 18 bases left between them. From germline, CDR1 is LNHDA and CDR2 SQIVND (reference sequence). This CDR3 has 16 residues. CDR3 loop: CASSIAGTSRTYGYTF. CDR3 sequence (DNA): TGTGCCAGTAGTATCGCTGGGACTTCCCGAACCTATGGCTACACCTTC. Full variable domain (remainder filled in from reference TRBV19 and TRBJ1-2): DGGITQSPKYLFRKEGQNVTLSCEQNLNHDAMYWYRQDPGQGLRLIYYSQIVNDFQKGDIAEGYSVSREKKESFPLTVTSAQKNPTAFYLCASSIAGTSRTYGYTFGSGTRLTVV.

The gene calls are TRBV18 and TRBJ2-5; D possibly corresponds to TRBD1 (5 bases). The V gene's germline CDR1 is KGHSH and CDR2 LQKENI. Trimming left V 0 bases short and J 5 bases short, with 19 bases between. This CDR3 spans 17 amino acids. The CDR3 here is CASSPPGQGKVRETQYF. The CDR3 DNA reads TGTGCCAGCTCACCACCGGGTCAGGGAAAGGTTCGGGAGACCCAGTACTTC.

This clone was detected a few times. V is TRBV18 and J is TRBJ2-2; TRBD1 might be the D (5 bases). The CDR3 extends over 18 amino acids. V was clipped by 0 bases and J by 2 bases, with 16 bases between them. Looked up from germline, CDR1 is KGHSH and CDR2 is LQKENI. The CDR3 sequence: CASSPPYPGRANTGELFF. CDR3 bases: TGTGCCAGCTCACCACCGTACCCCGGCAGGGCTAACACCGGGGAGCTGTTTTTT.

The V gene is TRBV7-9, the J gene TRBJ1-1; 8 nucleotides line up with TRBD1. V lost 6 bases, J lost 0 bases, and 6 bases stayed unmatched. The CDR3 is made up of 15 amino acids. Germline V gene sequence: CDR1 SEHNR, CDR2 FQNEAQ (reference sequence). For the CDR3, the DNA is TGTGCCAGCAGACCCGGGACAGGTTTGAACACTGAAGCTTTCTTT. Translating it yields CASRPGTGLNTEAFF.

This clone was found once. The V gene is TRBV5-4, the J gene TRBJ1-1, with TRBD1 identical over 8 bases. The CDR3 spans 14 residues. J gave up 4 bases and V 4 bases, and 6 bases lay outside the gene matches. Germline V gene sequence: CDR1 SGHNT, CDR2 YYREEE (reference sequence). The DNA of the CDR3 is TGTGCCAGCAGCCGCGGACAGGGTGGCACTGAAGCTTTCTTT. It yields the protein CASSRGQGGTEAFF.

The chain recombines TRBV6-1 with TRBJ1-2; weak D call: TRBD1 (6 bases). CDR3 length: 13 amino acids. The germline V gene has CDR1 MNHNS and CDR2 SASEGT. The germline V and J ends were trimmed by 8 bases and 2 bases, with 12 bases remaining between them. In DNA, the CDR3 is TGTGCCAGCGGTAGGGGGGGGAACTATGGCTACACCTTC. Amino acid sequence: CASGRGGNYGYTF.

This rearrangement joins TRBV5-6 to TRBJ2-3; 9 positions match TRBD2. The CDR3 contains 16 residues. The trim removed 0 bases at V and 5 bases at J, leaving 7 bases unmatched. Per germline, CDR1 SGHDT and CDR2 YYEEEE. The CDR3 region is CASSLVAGALEDTQYF. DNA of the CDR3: TGTGCCAGCAGCTTGGTAGCGGGGGCCCTCGAAGATACGCAGTATTTT.